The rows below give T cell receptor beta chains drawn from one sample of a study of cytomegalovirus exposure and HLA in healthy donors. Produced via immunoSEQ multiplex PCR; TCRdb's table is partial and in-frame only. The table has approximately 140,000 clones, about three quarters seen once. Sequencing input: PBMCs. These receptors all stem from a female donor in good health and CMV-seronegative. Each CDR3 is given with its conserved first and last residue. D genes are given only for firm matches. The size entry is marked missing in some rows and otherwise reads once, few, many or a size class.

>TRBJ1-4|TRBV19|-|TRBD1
TGTGCCTCATCGAAAGGACAGGGGGTCGCTAATGAAAAACTGTTTTTT
CASSKGQGVANEKLFF
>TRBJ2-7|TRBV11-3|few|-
TGTGCCAGCAGTACAGTGAGGGCTTCCGACGAGCAGTACTTC
CASSTVRASDEQYF
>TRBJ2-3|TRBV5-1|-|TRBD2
TGCGCCAGCAGCATACCCTCTGGGGGGGCAGATACGCAGTATTTT
CASSIPSGGADTQYF
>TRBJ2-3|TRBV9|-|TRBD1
TGTGCCAGCAGCGGATTGGGACAGGGGAGGACAGATACGCAGTATTTT
CASSGLGQGRTDTQYF
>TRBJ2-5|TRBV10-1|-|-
TGCGCCAGCAGTGACATGGACGGGAAGACCCAGTACTTC
CASSDMDGKTQYF
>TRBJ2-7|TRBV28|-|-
TGTGCCAGCAGTCTGACGGGGAGCTCCTACGAGCAGTACTTC
CASSLTGSSYEQYF
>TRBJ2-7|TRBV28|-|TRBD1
TGTGCCAGCAGTTCGCCTGTGGGGACAGGAGATTACGAGCAGTACTTC
CASSSPVGTGDYEQYF
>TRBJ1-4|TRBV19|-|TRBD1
TGTGCCAGTAGTATAGGGACAGGGTACGAAAAACTGTTTTTT
CASSIGTGYEKLFF
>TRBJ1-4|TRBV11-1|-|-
TGTGCCAGCAGCCCCGGACAGACTAATGAAAAACTGTTTTTT
CASSPGQTNEKLFF
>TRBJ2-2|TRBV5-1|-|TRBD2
TGCGCCAGCAGCTTGCAGGGACTAGCGGCAACCGGGGAGCTGTTTTTT
CASSLQGLAATGELFF
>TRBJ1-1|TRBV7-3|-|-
TGTGCCAGCAGCTCCACGGTAAACACTGAAGCTTTCTTT
CASSSTVNTEAFF